The clone carrying this T cell receptor (beta chain) came up once. Trimming at V came to 4 bases and at J to 3 bases, leaving 9 bases not matched to a gene. Germline V lookup: CDR1 SGHNT, CDR2 YYREEE (reference sequence). The CDR3 is 16 amino acids. The data were obtained in a study of blood T cell repertoires in COVID-19. Study in general: T cells, B-cell-depleted T cells, or PBMCs supplied cDNA or gDNA.

Clones were sequenced by immunoSEQ multiplex PCR, and TCRdb holds only the in-frame ones, with some missing. There are some 300,000 clones in the sample; 86% occur only once, and approximately 14% lies in the top ten. The J gene is TRBJ2-1, the V gene TRBV5-4; TRBD2 matches at 8 bases. This TCR came from a woman in her 70s with COVID-19, enrolled during active disease. Sequenced material: peripheral blood. The CDR3 protein is CASSGTGGAIYNEQFF. Here the CDR3 DNA reads TGTGCCAGCAGCGGAACCGGGGGGGCTATCTACAATGAGCAGTTCTTC.